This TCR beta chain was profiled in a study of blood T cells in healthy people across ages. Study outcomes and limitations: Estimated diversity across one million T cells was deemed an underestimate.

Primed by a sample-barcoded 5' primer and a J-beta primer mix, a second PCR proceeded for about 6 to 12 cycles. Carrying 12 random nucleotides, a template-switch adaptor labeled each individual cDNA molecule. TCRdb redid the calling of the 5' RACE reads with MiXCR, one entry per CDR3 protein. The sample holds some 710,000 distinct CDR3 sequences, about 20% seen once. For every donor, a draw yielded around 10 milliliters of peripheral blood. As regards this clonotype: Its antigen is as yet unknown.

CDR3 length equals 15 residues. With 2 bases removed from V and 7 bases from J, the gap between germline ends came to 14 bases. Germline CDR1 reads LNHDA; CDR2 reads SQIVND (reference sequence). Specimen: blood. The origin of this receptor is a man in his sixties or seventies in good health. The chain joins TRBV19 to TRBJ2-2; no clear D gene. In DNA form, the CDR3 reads TGTGCCAGTAGTATATATGTGGACGGGCTCGGGGAGCTGTTTTTT. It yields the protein CASSIYVDGLGELFF.